Below are 19 T cell receptor beta chains sequenced from a single sample in a study of regulatory T cells in long-lasting Graves disease. iRepertoire HTBI primers and Arm-PCR of CDR3 regions built TCR beta libraries. TCRdb re-derived calls from the multiplex PCR reads in MiXCR, one entry per CDR3 protein. Of roughly 420,000 distinct CDR3 sequences in the sample, 16% were seen once. Time point noted: newly diagnosed GD, antithyroid drugs for less than 3 months. PBMC-extracted RNA yielded the TCR library. The data also belong to a second study, concerning T cells in Graves' hyperthyroidism and ophthalmopathy.

This sample comprised peripheral blood mononuclear cells (PBMCs), obtained at new diagnosis, from a patient treated with antithyroid drugs. These receptors all stem from a woman under 40 with Graves disease.

This clonotype was recorded at least ten times. The chain uses TRBV5-5 and TRBJ2-7, with D possibly TRBD1 on 6 matching bases. The germline gives CDR1 SGHKS, CDR2 YYEKEE (reference sequence). Trimming removed 1 base from V and 4 bases from J, with 21 bases in between. This CDR3 is built from 17 residues. Written as DNA, the CDR3 is TGTGCCAGCAGCTTGTTGTTGGGGGCAGGGGTTCAGTACGAGCAGTACTTC. Its translation is CASSLLLGAGVQYEQYF.

This clonotype was counted ten times or more. This chain links TRBV29-1 with TRBJ1-1, with TRBD1 matching 7 bases. Germline CDR1 and CDR2: SQVTM and ANQGSEA. J was trimmed by 7 bases and V by 5 bases; bases with no gene match: 13. The CDR3 runs 14 residues. The CDR3 sequence: CSVSRTGGYIEAFF. In nucleotides, the CDR3 is TGCAGCGTTTCACGGACAGGAGGATATATTGAAGCTTTCTTT.

This chain joins TRBV29-1 and TRBJ2-3; TRBD2 agrees at 7 bases. Losses at the gene ends were 7 bases for V and 3 bases for J; bases not matched to a gene: 22. The CDR3 contains 18 residues. CDR1 is SQVTM, CDR2 ANQGSEA, per germline. The CDR3 nucleotides read TGCAGCGAAAGTGGAGAAGGCGGGAGCCCTGGCAGGACAGATACGCAGTATTTT. Translating it yields CSESGEGGSPGRTDTQYF.

The V and J genes are TRBV19 and TRBJ1-4; D is undetermined. V dropped 7 bases and J dropped 0 bases, with 21 bases sitting between them. This CDR3 is 18 amino acids long. Germline CDR1 and CDR2: LNHDA and SQIVND (reference sequence). For the CDR3, the DNA is TGTGCCAGTATCCACCCCTCCCGGCACGATCCAACTAATGAAAAACTGTTTTTT. Translation gives CASIHPSRHDPTNEKLFF.

Many counts were recorded for this clonotype. The chain links TRBV11-2 to TRBJ2-7, with 9 bases aligning to TRBD1. Germline V lookup: CDR1 SGHAT, CDR2 FQNNGV. J lost 4 bases, V lost 2 bases, and 6 bases had no gene match. The CDR3 has 15 amino acids. The CDR3 here is CASSLNAQGAYEQYF. CDR3 bases: TGTGCCAGCAGCTTAAACGCACAGGGGGCTTACGAGCAGTACTTC.

This clonotype was seen at least ten times. V gene TRBV27 combines with J gene TRBJ2-5; TRBD2 agrees at 8 bases. TRBJ2-1 explains the end of the DNA better; the J call may be wrong. Germline loops: CDR1 MNHEY, CDR2 SMNVEV (reference sequence). The CDR3 runs to 15 residues. CDR3 in amino acids: CASTGGAYRPNEQFF. CDR3 coding DNA: TGTGCCAGCACCGGGGGGGCCTATCGCCCCAATGAGCAGTTCTTC.

The table lists this clonotype with many counts. This chain uses TRBV20-1 with TRBJ2-1, with 11 positions matching TRBD2. Germline CDR1 reads DFQATT; CDR2 reads SNEGSKA (reference sequence). V lost 5 bases, J lost 5 bases, and 2 bases stayed unmatched. The CDR3 covers 13 residues. CDR3 loop: CSAETSGNNEQFF. The CDR3 bases are TGCAGTGCTGAGACTAGCGGGAACAATGAGCAGTTCTTC.

Points on this clonotype: A single base separates this from a much larger clone, so it may be a read error. V is TRBV12-3 or TRBV12-4 and J is TRBJ2-2; 7 nucleotides align to TRBD1. The CDR3 is made up of 15 amino acids. The CDR3 region has the DNA TGTTCCAGCAACATAGGGACAGCATACACCGGGGAGCTGTTTTTT. As protein: CSSNIGTAYTGELFF.

This clonotype was counted between two and nine times. This sequence joins TRBV7-9 and TRBJ1-2; no definite D call. V lost 1 base and J 4 bases, leaving 10 bases between the germline ends. Germline V lookup: CDR1 SEHNR, CDR2 FQNEAQ (reference sequence). This CDR3 contains 14 residues. The CDR3 sequence: CASSLGQEFYGYTF. CDR3 nucleotide sequence: TGTGCCAGCAGCTTAGGGCAAGAATTCTATGGCTACACCTTC. The full variable domain, rest sourced from reference TRBV7-9 and TRBJ1-2, is DTGVSQNPRHKITKRGQNVTFRCDPISEHNRLYWYRQTLGQGPEFLTYFQNEAQLEKSRLLSDRFSAERPKGSFSTLEIQRTEQGDSAMYLCASSLGQEFYGYTFGSGTRLTVV.

The gene calls are TRBV5-1 and TRBJ2-6; the D is unclear. V lost 4 bases, J lost 0 bases, and 20 bases lay in between. CDR1 is SGHRS and CDR2 is YFSETQ in the germline V gene. The CDR3 has 19 amino acids. CDR3 loop: CASSKGLVGSDSGANVLTF. DNA for the CDR3: TGCGCCAGCAGCAAGGGTCTTGTAGGATCTGACTCTGGGGCCAACGTCCTGACTTTC.

The chain couples TRBV14 to TRBJ2-3; TRBD2 might be the D (5 bases). The germline V gene encodes CDR1 SGHDN and CDR2 FVKESK. The CDR3 runs to 13 residues. Trimming shortened V by 8 bases and J by 4 bases, and 13 bases separated the two germline ends. The CDR3 here is CASGETRADTQYF. The CDR3 nucleotides read TGTGCCAGCGGCGAAACTAGAGCAGATACGCAGTATTTT.

This clonotype was observed at least ten times. The rearrangement joins TRBV7-2 to TRBJ2-2; D is possibly TRBD1 (6 bases). V dropped 4 bases and J dropped 6 bases, with 18 bases sitting between them. Germline V CDR1 and CDR2: SGHTA, FQGNSA. The length of the CDR3 is 16 residues. The CDR3 DNA follows: TGTGCCAGCAGCTCCTGGACAGTGCGGAAGGCCGGGGAGCTGTTTTTT. It yields the protein CASSSWTVRKAGELFF.

This clonotype was counted ten times or more. The chain is built from TRBV12-3 or TRBV12-4 and TRBJ2-2; 12 nucleotides align to TRBD2. There are 15 residues in the CDR3. After removal of 5 bases from V and 6 bases from J, the junction contained 4 bases not matched to a gene. CDR3 sequence: CASSRLAGASGELFF. The CDR3 nucleotides read TGTGCCAGCAGTCGACTAGCGGGAGCTTCCGGGGAGCTGTTTTTT.

The gene calls are TRBV18 and TRBJ2-1; 8 bases agree with TRBD1. The V and J ends lost 6 bases and 7 bases, in that order; junction bases with no gene match: 5. CDR1 and CDR2 from the germline V gene are KGHSH and LQKENI. The CDR3 totals 13 residues. CDR3 sequence (DNA): TGTGCCAGCTCTCAGGGGGCCCTTAATGAGCAGTTCTTC. It encodes CASSQGALNEQFF. The whole variable domain, remainder taken from reference TRBV18 and TRBJ2-1, is NAGVMQNPRHLVRRRGQEARLRCSPMKGHSHVYWYRQLPEEGLKFMVYLQKENIIDESGMPKERFSAEFPKEGPSILRIQQVVRGDSAAYFCASSQGALNEQFFGPGTRLTVL.

Ten or more counts support this clonotype. This chain's CDR3 is CASSPRPTVNTEAFF. The CDR3 coding sequence is TGCGCCAGCAGCCCCCGGCCGACAGTGAACACTGAAGCTTTCTTT. V usage is TRBV5-1 and J usage is TRBJ1-1, with a tentative D call TRBD1 (5 bases). CDR1 SGHRS and CDR2 YFSETQ come from the germline V gene. The CDR3 sequence is 15 residues long. V was trimmed by 4 bases and J by 0 bases, leaving 13 bases between them.

This clonotype was seen repeatedly, ten times or more. The chain uses TRBV12-3 or TRBV12-4 and TRBJ1-4; D gene uncertain. The CDR3 contains 17 residues. Trimming removed 7 bases from V and 0 bases from J, with 18 bases in between. CDR3 DNA sequence: TGTGCCAGCACCCTCGGCCGGGCGACAACAACTAATGAAAAACTGTTTTTT. This codes for CASTLGRATTTNEKLFF.

This clonotype was counted many times. The chain has TRBV14 and TRBJ2-2; D is uncertain. The V gene's germline CDR1 is SGHDN and CDR2 FVKESK. The CDR3 runs to 13 residues. V lost 8 bases, J lost 7 bases, and 14 bases lay in between. The CDR3 region is CASGPYRRGELFF. CDR3 coding DNA: TGTGCCAGCGGCCCATACCGCCGCGGGGAGCTGTTTTTT. Full variable domain (remainder filled in from reference TRBV14 and TRBJ2-2): EAGVTQFPSHSVIEKGQTVTLRCDPISGHDNLYWYRRVMGKEIKFLLHFVKESKQDESGMPNNRFLAERTGGTYSTLKVQPAELEDSGVYFCASGPYRRGELFFGEGSRLTVL.

Many counts were recorded for this clonotype. The chain employs TRBV18 and TRBJ1-2; tentatively, D is TRBD1 (5 bases). This CDR3 contains 18 residues. Trimming shortened V by 2 bases and J by 5 bases, and 24 bases separated the two germline ends. The V gene's germline CDR1 is KGHSH and CDR2 LQKENI. The CDR3 DNA is TGTGCCAGCTCACCAAATCTCTTCCCTAGACAGACGCTATATGGCTACACCTTC. As protein: CASSPNLFPRQTLYGYTF.

This clonotype was counted only a few times. The chain has TRBV7-9 and TRBJ2-1; 8 positions agree with TRBD2. The CDR3 runs 19 residues. V dropped 5 bases and J dropped 5; count of bases not matched to a gene: 20. Germline CDR1 and CDR2: SEHNR and FQNEAQ (reference sequence). DNA for the CDR3: TGTGCCAGCAGCCCGAGTCTACTAGCGTACGGGAGGGAAAACAATGAGCAGTTCTTC. It specifies CASSPSLLAYGRENNEQFF.